This T cell receptor (beta chain) appears in the sequencing data of a study of T cell responses to AZD1222 COVID-19 vaccine. At the level of the study: Both about-4-week and about-12-week second-dose recipients were combined. Study-wide results and limits: Without day 14 samples, only post-peak T cell repertoires were studied.

V lost 5 bases and J lost 1, with 12 bases in between. The length of the CDR3 is 16 residues. Per the germline V gene, CDR1 is LNHNV and CDR2 is YYDKDF (reference sequence). As for this clone: Its antigen remains unidentified.

The repertoire was sequenced with immunoSEQ multiplex PCR; TCRdb's copy has only in-frame clones and lacks some. The sample has about 140,000 clones; about 89% are singletons. This sample comprised peripheral blood, obtained on day 0 of AZD1222 vaccination. The origin of this receptor is an adult in good health. This sequence joins TRBV15 and TRBJ1-6; possibly TRBD1 for D (6 bases). The CDR3 DNA sequence: TGTGCCACCAGCGGGGAAGACAGGTCCTATAATTCACCCCTCCACTTT. Its translation: CATSGEDRSYNSPLHF.